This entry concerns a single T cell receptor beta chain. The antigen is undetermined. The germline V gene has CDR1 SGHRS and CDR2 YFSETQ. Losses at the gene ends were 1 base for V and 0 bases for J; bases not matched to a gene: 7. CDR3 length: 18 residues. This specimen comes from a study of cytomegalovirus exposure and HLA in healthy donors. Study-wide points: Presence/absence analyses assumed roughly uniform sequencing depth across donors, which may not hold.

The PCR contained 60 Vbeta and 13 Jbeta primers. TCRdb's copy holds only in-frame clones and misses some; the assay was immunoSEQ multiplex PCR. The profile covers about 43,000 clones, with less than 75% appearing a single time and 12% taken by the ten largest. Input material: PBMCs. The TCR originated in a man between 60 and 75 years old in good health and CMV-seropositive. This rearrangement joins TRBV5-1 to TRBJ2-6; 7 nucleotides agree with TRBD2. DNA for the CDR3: TGCGCCAGCAGCTTGTGGCCTTGGGGGGGCTCTGGGGCCAACGTCCTGACTTTC. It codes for CASSLWPWGGSGANVLTF.